The clone carrying this TCR beta chain was counted many times. The antigen is unknown. The V and J ends lost 3 bases and 4 bases, in that order; junction bases with no gene match: 9. CDR3 length: 15 residues. CDR1 SGHRS and CDR2 YFSETQ come from the germline V gene. The sample comes from a study of T cells in Graves' hyperthyroidism and ophthalmopathy. Study-wide points: In the analysis, a 13 V-J model separated ophthalmopathy from stable hyperthyroidism.

RNA transcripts provided the source from which TCR beta CDR3 regions were amplified. Researchers ran a first-round RT-PCR on the TCR CDR3 using the HTBI primer set. TCRdb used MiXCR to reprocess the multiplex PCR reads, holding one entry per CDR3 protein. The sample shows roughly 500,000 distinct CDR3 sequences, about 24% of them seen only once. Ophthalmopathy patients had moderate-to-severe active disease, CAS ≥3, NOSPECS ≥4, and disease duration under 3 months. The rearrangement links TRBV5-1 to TRBJ1-1, with 7 bases that match TRBD1. This receptor was taken from a young woman with Graves' ophthalmopathy. The sequencing input was blood. The DNA for the CDR3 is TGCGCCAGCAGCTCACGACAGGGTTTCCTCACTGAAGCTTTCTTT. This encodes CASSSRQGFLTEAFF.